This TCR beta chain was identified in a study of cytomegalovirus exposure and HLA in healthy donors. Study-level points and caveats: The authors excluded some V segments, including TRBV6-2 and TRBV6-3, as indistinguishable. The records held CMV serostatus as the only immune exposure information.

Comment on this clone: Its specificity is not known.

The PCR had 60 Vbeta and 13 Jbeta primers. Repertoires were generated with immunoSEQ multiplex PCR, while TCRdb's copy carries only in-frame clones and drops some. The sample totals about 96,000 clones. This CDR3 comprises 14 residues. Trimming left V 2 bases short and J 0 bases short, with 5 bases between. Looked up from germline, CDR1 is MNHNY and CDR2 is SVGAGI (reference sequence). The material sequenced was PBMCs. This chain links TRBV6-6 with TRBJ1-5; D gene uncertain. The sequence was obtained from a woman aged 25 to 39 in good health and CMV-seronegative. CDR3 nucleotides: TGTGCCAGCAGTTACGAGGGTAGCAATCAGCCCCAGCATTTT. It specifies CASSYEGSNQPQHF.